The present T cell receptor beta chain was sequenced within a study of T cell changes during pregnancy in multiple sclerosis (dated by TCRdb to the late 2010s). With respect to the entire study: The study looked at changes in the T cell repertoire across pregnancy in women with multiple sclerosis.

The library was made by the immunoSEQ multiplex PCR assay. Sourced from immuneACCESS, this table was stored by TCRdb with only in-frame sequences that have V and J called. A share of the clones is absent; for the studies checked, an unresolved V gene accounts for under half, and the remainder has no known explanation. For this sample there are 99,000 or so clones; 90% to 95% appear just once. The ten largest account for 0.99% of the sample. A note on this clone: The antigen it binds to is not known. One base away there is no much larger clone; base qualities are not given.

The CDR3 contains 15 residues, cysteine and phenylalanine counted. CDR3 DNA is the only sequence kept; it has 45 bases, read in frame from the first base. In the germline V gene, CDR1 corresponds to SGHAT and CDR2 to FQNNGV. A distance of 12 bases separates the germline ends of V and J, which lose 0 bases and 7 bases respectively. This sample comprised peripheral blood, obtained after pregnancy. The chain is assembled from TRBV11-2 and TRBJ2-2, with the D gene uncertain. This TCR came from a female donor with multiple sclerosis, enrolled in a pregnancy study. In nucleotide form, the sequence is TGTGCCAGCAGCTTAGATCCCACAGTGGGCGGGGAGCTGTTTTTT. Its product reads: CASSLDPTVGGELFF.